The sequence of this T cell receptor beta chain was determined in a study of T cell changes during pregnancy in multiple sclerosis. Germline CDR1 reads ENHRY; CDR2 reads SYGVKD. There are 17 residues in the CDR3. V was clipped by 1 base and J by 2 bases; unmatched bases: 6. TCRdb's copy holds only in-frame clones and misses some; the assay was immunoSEQ multiplex PCR. The sample includes approximately 29,000 clones, about 91% seen only once; the top ten take approximately 0.79%. The gene calls are TRBV10-3 and TRBJ2-1; the match to TRBD1 covers 9 bases. The source of this sequence is a female donor with multiple sclerosis, enrolled in a pregnancy study. The sequencing used CD4+ T cells from peripheral blood mononuclear cells, collected in the second trimester of pregnancy. The CDR3 protein is CAISEFGTGQTYNEQFF. In DNA, the CDR3 is TGTGCCATCAGTGAGTTCGGGACAGGGCAGACCTACAATGAGCAGTTCTTC.